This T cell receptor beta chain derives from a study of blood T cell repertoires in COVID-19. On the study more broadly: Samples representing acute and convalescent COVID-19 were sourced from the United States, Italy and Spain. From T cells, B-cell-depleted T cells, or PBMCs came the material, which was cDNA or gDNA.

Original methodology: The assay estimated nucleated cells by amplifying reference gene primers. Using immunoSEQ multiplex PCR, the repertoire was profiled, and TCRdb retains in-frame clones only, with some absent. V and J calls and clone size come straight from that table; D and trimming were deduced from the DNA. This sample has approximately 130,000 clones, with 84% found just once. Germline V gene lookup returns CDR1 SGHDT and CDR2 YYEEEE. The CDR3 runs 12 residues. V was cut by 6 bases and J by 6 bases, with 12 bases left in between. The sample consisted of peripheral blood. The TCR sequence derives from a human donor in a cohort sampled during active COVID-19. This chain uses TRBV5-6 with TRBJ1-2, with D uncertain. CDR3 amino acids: CASTQMADGYTF. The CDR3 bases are TGTGCCAGCACCCAGATGGCGGATGGCTACACCTTC.